This T cell receptor (beta chain) is drawn from a study of T-cell reconstitution after alpha-beta-depleted transplantation in children. Study-wide points: As was reported, about two months after transplant, alpha-beta T cells came from several hundred expanded graft clones. T-cell counts and diversity were attributed mostly to newly produced T cells one year after transplant.

The ends lost 0 bases at V and 9 bases at J; junction bases unmatched: 4. The germline V gene has CDR1 LGHNA and CDR2 YNFKEQ. The CDR3 spans 15 residues. Unique molecular identifiers featured in how the TCRbeta library was prepared. Via MiXCR, TCRdb re-called the PCR reads, giving one row per CDR3 protein. The data show 250,000 or so distinct CDR3 sequences, with roughly 25% seen just once and about 5% held by the top ten. This clonotype was detected ten times or more. Antigen: not known. This TCR derives from a female patient between 2 and 15 years old who had a stem cell transplant for congenital amegakaryocytic thrombocytopenia, so the T cells may come from the graft donor. V gene TRBV4-2 combines with J gene TRBJ1-6; TRBD1 aligns across 8 bases. Sequenced here: PBMCs, mostly from graft donor cells, sampled 360 days after TCRalphabeta/CD19-depleted stem cell transplant. The CDR3 region is CASSQETGAASPLHF. The DNA of the CDR3 is TGTGCCAGCAGCCAAGAGACAGGGGCCGCTTCACCCCTCCACTTT.